These T cell receptor beta chains were read from a single sample in a study of control samples from healthy donors and cancer patients. Clones were sequenced by immunoSEQ multiplex PCR, and TCRdb holds only the in-frame ones, with some missing. In the table there are around 200,000 clones, 91% of which are singletons. Sequencing was performed on blood. The receptors were sampled from a woman younger than 45 in good health. The CDR3 runs from the conserved cysteine through the conserved F or W. A D gene is named only where the DNA matches it firmly. Clone size is not always given. Where it is, it says once, few, many or a class for expanded clones.

D | length | J | V | size | DNA | CDR3
TRBD1 | 16 | TRBJ1-2 | TRBV18 | NA | TGTGCCAGCTCACCACTACTCGGACAGGGGACGGGGGGCTACACCTTC | CASSPLLGQGTGGYTF
NA | 13 | TRBJ1-1 | TRBV12-3/TRBV12-4 | NA | TGTGCCAGCAGGGGGGACAAGAACACTGAAGCTTTCTTT | CASRGDKNTEAFF
NA | 16 | TRBJ2-1 | TRBV19 | NA | TGTGCCAGTAGTATGGGGCTAGCGACACCCTACAATGAGCAGTTCTTC | CASSMGLATPYNEQFF
TRBD1 | 13 | TRBJ1-1 | TRBV24-1 | NA | TGTGCCACCAGTGATTCCGGGACAGGCACAGCTTTCTTT | CATSDSGTGTAFF
TRBD1 | 11 | TRBJ1-2 | TRBV6-5 | NA | TGTGCCAGCAGTAGACAGGGTGGCTACACCTTC | CASSRQGGYTF
TRBD2 | 15 | TRBJ2-3 | TRBV10-3 | NA | TGTGCCATCAGTGAGACTAGCGGGGGGGTAGATACGCAGTATTTT | CAISETSGGVDTQYF
TRBD1 | 15 | TRBJ1-1 | TRBV11-2 | NA | TGTGCCAGCAGCTTGGGGGGACAGGGCTACACTGAAGCTTTCTTT | CASSLGGQGYTEAFF
NA | 16 | TRBJ1-3 | TRBV4-3 | NA | TGCGCCAGCAGCCAAAAAGTGTTCATCTCTGGAAACACCATATATTTT | CASSQKVFISGNTIYF
NA | 15 | TRBJ1-6 | TRBV7-2 | NA | TGTGCCAGCAGCTTAGTTGGGACTTATAATTCACCCCTCCACTTT | CASSLVGTYNSPLHF
NA | 14 | TRBJ1-1 | TRBV6-6 | NA | TGTGCCAGCAGTTACAGGAAGATGAACACTGAAGCTTTCTTT | CASSYRKMNTEAFF
NA | 15 | TRBJ1-3 | TRBV7-9 | NA | TGTGCCAGCAGCTTAGTACAGGGATCTGGAAACACCATATATTTT | CASSLVQGSGNTIYF
NA | 14 | TRBJ1-1 | TRBV12-5 | NA | TGTGCTAGTGCCCCCGGACAAGAGGGCACTGAAGCTTTCTTT | CASAPGQEGTEAFF
NA | 13 | TRBJ1-2 | TRBV3-1/TRBV3-2 | NA | TGTGCCAGCAGCCGCGGACAGAACTATGGCTACACCTTC | CASSRGQNYGYTF
NA | 15 | TRBJ1-5 | TRBV19 | NA | TGTGCCAGTAGTACCCATGACAGTGCAAATCAGCCCCAGCATTTT | CASSTHDSANQPQHF
NA | 15 | TRBJ2-7 | TRBV4-2 | NA | TGTGCCAGCAGCCAAGATCGTACGGTTTCCTACGAGCAGTACTTC | CASSQDRTVSYEQYF
TRBD2 | 15 | TRBJ2-7 | TRBV7-9 | NA | TGTGCCAGCAGTACGACTAGCGGGGGGGCCTACGAGCAGTACTTC | CASSTTSGGAYEQYF
TRBD2 | 15 | TRBJ2-3 | TRBV5-8 | NA | TGTGCCAGCAGCTCAGGACTAGCGGGGGGGGATACGCAGTATTTT | CASSSGLAGGDTQYF
NA | 14 | TRBJ1-4 | TRBV7-8 | NA | TGTGCCAGCAGCTCGGGACATCTGGGTGAAAAACTGTTTTTT | CASSSGHLGEKLFF
NA | 14 | TRBJ2-3 | TRBV9 | NA | TGTGCCAGCAGCGTAGAACTAGGGACAGATACGCAGTATTTT | CASSVELGTDTQYF
NA | 14 | TRBJ1-4 | TRBV12-2 | NA | TGTGCAAGTCGCTTAGACAGGGTTTCGGAAAAACTGTTTTTT | CASRLDRVSEKLFF
NA | 15 | TRBJ1-4 | TRBV19 | NA | TGTGCCAGTAGTATGAGACAGGCAACTAATGAAAAACTGTTTTTT | CASSMRQATNEKLFF
TRBD2 | 13 | TRBJ2-1 | TRBV27 | once | TGTGCCAGCAGTTCGACTAGCGGGAATGAGCAGTTCTTC | CASSSTSGNEQFF
NA | 15 | TRBJ1-5 | TRBV7-6 | NA | TGTGCCAGCAGCTTAAGGCAGCGTAGCAATCAGCCCCAGCATTTT | CASSLRQRSNQPQHF
NA | 13 | TRBJ1-1 | TRBV19 | NA | TGTGCCAGTACCCGGACAGTGAACACTGAAGCTTTCTTT | CASTRTVNTEAFF
NA | 12 | TRBJ1-2 | TRBV29-1 | NA | TGCAGCGTTGAAATACTCCGCTATGGCTACACCTTC | CSVEILRYGYTF
TRBD2 | 13 | TRBJ2-1 | TRBV6-1 | NA | TGTGCCAGCAGGGAAGGGACTAGCGGTGAGCAGTTCTTC | CASREGTSGEQFF
NA | 14 | TRBJ2-7 | TRBV5-1 | NA | TGCGCCAGCAGCTTGTCCGGGGGAACCTACGAGCAGTACTTC | CASSLSGGTYEQYF
NA | 15 | TRBJ2-7 | TRBV5-8 | few | TGTGCCAGCAGCTTGGAGGTTTTACTAGCAGGCGAGCAGTACTTC | CASSLEVLLAGEQYF
TRBD2 | 15 | TRBJ2-1 | TRBV6-5 | NA | TGTGCCAGCAGTTACTCCCCTACAGCGGGGAATGAGCAGTTCTTC | CASSYSPTAGNEQFF
TRBD1 | 15 | TRBJ1-4 | TRBV27 | NA | TGTGCCAGCAGTTTATATTGGCAGGGGGCTGAAAAACTGTTTTTT | CASSLYWQGAEKLFF
TRBD2 | 14 | TRBJ2-3 | TRBV10-3 | NA | TGTGCCATCAGGGGGACTAGCGGCACAGATACGCAGTATTTT | CAIRGTSGTDTQYF
NA | 16 | TRBJ2-5 | TRBV5-1 | NA | TGCGCCAGCAGCTTGGGGGCAGGGGAGGGAGAAGAGACCCAGTACTTC | CASSLGAGEGEETQYF
TRBD1 | 13 | TRBJ2-1 | TRBV10-3 | few | TGTGCCATCAGAGGGGGCTCGGTTAATGAGCAGTTCTTC | CAIRGGSVNEQFF
NA | 11 | TRBJ1-1 | TRBV6-4 | NA | TGTGCCAGCAGTGATAACGGTGAAGCTTTCTTT | CASSDNGEAFF
TRBD1 | 14 | TRBJ1-2 | TRBV27 | NA | TGTGCCAGCAGCTCCGCAGGGGGGATATATGGCTACACCTTC | CASSSAGGIYGYTF
NA | 14 | TRBJ1-4 | TRBV11-2 | NA | TGTGCCAGCAGCTTAGGAGGGGTGGGGGAAAAACTGTTTTTT | CASSLGGVGEKLFF
NA | 13 | TRBJ1-1 | TRBV12-2 | NA | TGTGCAAGTCGCTTTTCAGGGAACACTGAAGCTTTCTTT | CASRFSGNTEAFF
TRBD1 | 12 | TRBJ2-7 | TRBV28 | NA | TGTGCCAGCACCACGGACAGGGCCGAGCAGTACTTC | CASTTDRAEQYF
TRBD1 | 16 | TRBJ1-2 | TRBV5-6 | NA | TGTGCCAGCAGCTTGGGATACCGGGACAGGCCCTATGGCTACACCTTC | CASSLGYRDRPYGYTF
TRBD1 | 15 | TRBJ2-1 | TRBV9 | NA | TGTGCCAGCAGCGTAGGGACAGGCTACTACAATGAGCAGTTCTTC | CASSVGTGYYNEQFF
TRBD1 | 14 | TRBJ2-7 | TRBV15 | NA | TGTGCCACCAGCATCCCGGGACAGGGGTACGAGCAGTACTTC | CATSIPGQGYEQYF
TRBD2 | 16 | TRBJ2-7 | TRBV9 | NA | TGTGCCAGCAGCGTAGGCCCGACTAGCGGGAGGAACGAGCAGTACTTC | CASSVGPTSGRNEQYF
NA | 13 | TRBJ1-6 | TRBV15 | NA | TGTGCCACCAGCAGAGTAACGAGTTCACCCCTCCACTTT | CATSRVTSSPLHF
TRBD1 | 15 | TRBJ1-2 | TRBV2 | NA | TGTGCCAGCAGTGACAGGGGGGGAGCTAACTATGGCTACACCTTC | CASSDRGGANYGYTF
TRBD1 | 14 | TRBJ1-1 | TRBV6-2/TRBV6-3 | NA | TGTGCCAGCAGTTACTCGACAGGGGTCACTGAAGCTTTCTTT | CASSYSTGVTEAFF
TRBD2 | 14 | TRBJ2-3 | TRBV5-1 | NA | TGCGCCAGCAGCTTGGCGGGAGGGGGAGATACGCAGTATTTT | CASSLAGGGDTQYF
NA | 14 | TRBJ2-2 | TRBV24-1 | once | TGTGCCACCAGCAGGGGAGGTCGAACCGGGGAGCTGTTTTTT | CATSRGGRTGELFF
TRBD1 | 14 | TRBJ1-1 | TRBV19 | NA | TGTGCCAGTAGTGTTCAGGGGGGTGGTACTGAAGCTTTCTTT | CASSVQGGGTEAFF
TRBD2 | 16 | TRBJ2-1 | TRBV4-1 | NA | TGCGCCAGCAGCCAAGGTTCTAGCGGCTCCTACAATGAGCAGTTCTTC | CASSQGSSGSYNEQFF
TRBD1 | 14 | TRBJ1-2 | TRBV19 | NA | TGTGCCAGTAGTATAGGAGGGGGCGGCTATGGCTACACCTTC | CASSIGGGGYGYTF
TRBD2 | 18 | TRBJ2-3 | TRBV7-6 | NA | TGTGCCAGCAGCTTAAGACAGGGGACTAGCGGGAGTAAGGATACGCAGTATTTT | CASSLRQGTSGSKDTQYF
TRBD1 | 15 | TRBJ1-4 | TRBV15 | NA | TGTGCCACCAGCAGAGATCGGGACAGGGGCGAAAAACTGTTTTTT | CATSRDRDRGEKLFF
NA | 15 | TRBJ2-6 | TRBV3-1/TRBV3-2 | NA | TGTGCCAGCAGCCCGCGACCCTCTGGGGCCAACGTCCTGACTTTC | CASSPRPSGANVLTF
NA | 12 | TRBJ2-2 | TRBV13 | NA | TGTGCCAGCAGCTTAGTTGCCGGGGAGCTGTTTTTT | CASSLVAGELFF
NA | 13 | TRBJ1-5 | TRBV5-1 | NA | TGCGCCAGCAGCTTGGAAGGGGTCCAGCCCCAGCATTTT | CASSLEGVQPQHF